The 5 T cell receptor beta chains presented below share a single source sample, sequenced in a study of T cell responses to AZD1222 COVID-19 vaccine. Here immunoSEQ multiplex PCR was the method, and the copy in TCRdb shows in-frame clones only, minus some. Here the sample spans under 130,000 clones, around 90% being singletons. Sequencing used peripheral blood, obtained on day 0 of AZD1222 vaccination. Receptors were obtained from an adult in good health.

This chain joins TRBV5-6 and TRBJ1-5; tentatively, D is TRBD1 (5 bases). The V and J ends lost 6 bases and 6 bases respectively, with 19 bases between them. This CDR3 has 15 amino acids. Germline assignment: CDR1 SGHDT and CDR2 YYEEEE. Written as DNA, the CDR3 is TGTGCCAGCAACGAATGGGTAGGGGCAAGTCAGCCCCAGCATTTT. It specifies CASNEWVGASQPQHF.

V gene TRBV5-1 combines with J gene TRBJ2-6; D remains unclear. The germline V gene has CDR1 SGHRS and CDR2 YFSETQ. The CDR3 consists of 15 residues. V gave up 4 bases and J gave up 2 bases, with 10 bases separating them. CDR3 in amino acids: CASSTASAGANVLTF. CDR3 DNA: TGCGCCAGCAGCACAGCCTCGGCTGGGGCCAACGTCCTGACTTTC.

The CDR3 DNA sequence: TGCAGTGCCAGTTCTGGACAGGGTGGCTGGGGCTACACCTTC. Translation: CSASSGQGGWGYTF. V and J are TRBV20-1 and TRBJ1-2; 8 nucleotides line up with TRBD1. The CDR3 runs to 14 residues. Germline V gives CDR1 DFQATT, CDR2 SNEGSKA (reference sequence). With V trimmed by 6 bases and J by 8 bases, 14 bases remained unmatched.

The rearrangement links TRBV18 to TRBJ2-1, with 8 nucleotides matching TRBD1. Germline lookup yields CDR1 KGHSH and CDR2 LQKENI. This CDR3 is 14 amino acids long. With 3 bases clipped from V and 8 bases from J, the junction kept 6 bases outside the gene matches. Here the CDR3 reads CASSPAGGGDEQFF. CDR3 nucleotide sequence: TGTGCCAGCTCACCGGCAGGGGGCGGGGATGAGCAGTTCTTC.

The chain combines TRBV2 with TRBJ1-3; the match to TRBD1 covers 7 bases. Trimming took 7 bases from V and 1 from J; bases not matched to a gene: 1. Germline-derived CDR1 and CDR2 are SNHLY and FYNNEI. This CDR3 has 13 residues. CDR3 DNA: TGTGCCAGCACCAGGGGGTCTGGAAACACCATATATTTT. Protein product: CASTRGSGNTIYF.